These T cell receptor beta chains were read from a single sample in a study of Ad26.COV2.S vaccination and SARS-CoV-2 variants. TCRdb keeps only in-frame clones here, not all; method: immunoSEQ multiplex PCR. The sample gives approximately 480,000 clones, roughly 89% of which show up once; 9.5% to 15% is in the top ten. The sample here was peripheral blood, taken in a trial of Ad26.COV2.S vaccine versus placebo. These receptors all stem from a person aged 18-65 years who received the Ad26.COV2.S COVID-19 vaccine or a placebo. The conserved cysteine and the conserved F or W are not part of the CDR3 here.

len	v_gene	j_gene	CDR3aa
12	TRBV19	TRBJ1-4	ASSLGGGKEKLF
11	TRBV28	TRBJ2-7	ASGGGSSYEQY
14	TRBV12-1	TRBJ2-1	ASSLTSSGRSIGWF
13	TRBV5-6	TRBJ2-5	ASSYLATEGETQY
13	TRBV11-2	TRBJ2-5	ASRTDRGHRETQY
13	TRBV10-3	TRBJ1-4	AISADRTTNEKLF
12	TRBV4-1	TRBJ2-7	ASSQGRLGYEQY
11	TRBV15	TRBJ2-7	ATSGTGPYEQY
12	TRBV2	TRBJ1-2	ASSPDRILYGYT
10	TRBV7-9	TRBJ2-1	ASSLVGGRQF
13	TRBV9	TRBJ2-3	ASSVGVAVTDTQY
10	TRBV12-3/TRBV12-4	TRBJ1-2	ASSLLPGGYT
9	TRBV7-2	TRBJ2-1	ASSLANEQF
15	TRBV7-9	TRBJ2-3	ASSSTSLQAGADTQY
13	TRBV27	TRBJ2-7	ASSPRAGLSYEQY
13	TRBV11-1	TRBJ2-7	ASSLARGRGYEQY
12	TRBV19	TRBJ2-1	ASSIRLADNEQF
12	TRBV7-2	TRBJ1-4	ASSLGTAPLKLF
13	TRBV7-2	TRBJ1-6	ASSLVPGGSSPLH
12	TRBV29-1	TRBJ2-2	SVRLAGDTGELF
12	TRBV7-8	TRBJ2-7	ASSYPGQGVEQY
11	TRBV5-6	TRBJ2-2	ASSFLQSGELF
14	TRBV11-2	TRBJ2-5	ASSPFPRQSQETQY
14	TRBV9	TRBJ2-5	ASSLRLAAYQETQY
12	TRBV28	TRBJ1-3	ASSLGAPGNTIY
9	TRBV28	TRBJ1-4	ASSPHKFLF
13	TRBV2	TRBJ1-2	ASSAEVVTNYGYT
12	TRBV13	TRBJ2-3	ASSPSGLTDTQY
12	TRBV27	TRBJ2-1	ASRLGRLEGGQF